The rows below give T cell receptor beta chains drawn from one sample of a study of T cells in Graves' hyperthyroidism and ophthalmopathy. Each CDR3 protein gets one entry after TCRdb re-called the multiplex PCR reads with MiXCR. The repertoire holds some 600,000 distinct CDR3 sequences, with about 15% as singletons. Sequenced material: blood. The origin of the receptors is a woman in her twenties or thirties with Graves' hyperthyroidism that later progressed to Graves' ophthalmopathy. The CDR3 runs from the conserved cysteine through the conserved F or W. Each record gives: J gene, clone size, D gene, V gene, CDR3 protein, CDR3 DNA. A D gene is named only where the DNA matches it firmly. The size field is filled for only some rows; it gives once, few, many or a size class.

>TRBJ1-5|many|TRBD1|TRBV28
CASSKGQDYQPQHF
TGTGCCAGCAGCAAAGGACAGGATTATCAGCCCCAGCATTTT
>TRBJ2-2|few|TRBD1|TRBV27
CASRGTGYTGELFF
TGTGCCAGCAGAGGGACAGGATACACCGGGGAGCTGTTTTTT
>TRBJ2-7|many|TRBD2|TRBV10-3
CAISSGLGMREQYF
TGTGCCATCAGTTCGGGACTAGGAATGAGAGAGCAGTACTTC
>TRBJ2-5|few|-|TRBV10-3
CAISETLKGTQYF
TGTGCCATCAGTGAGACCCTAAAGGGGACCCAGTACTTC
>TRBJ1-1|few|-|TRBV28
CASSLTDSTEAFF
TGTGCCAGCAGCCTGACCGATTCTACTGAAGCTTTCTTT
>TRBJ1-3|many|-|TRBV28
CASSLMGNTIYF
TGTGCCAGCAGCCTTATGGGAAACACCATATATTTT
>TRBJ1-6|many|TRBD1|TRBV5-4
CASSSEGAPPLHF
TGTGCCAGCAGCTCGGAGGGGGCCCCACCCCTCCACTTT
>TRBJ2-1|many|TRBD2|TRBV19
CASMKASGYNEQFF
TGTGCCAGTATGAAGGCTAGCGGATACAATGAGCAGTTCTTC
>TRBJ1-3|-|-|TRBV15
CATSWLSGNTIYF
TGTGCCACCAGCTGGCTCTCTGGAAACACCATATATTTT
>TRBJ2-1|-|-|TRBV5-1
CASSSTGIQNEQFF
TGCGCCAGCAGCTCCACAGGGATCCAGAATGAGCAGTTCTTC
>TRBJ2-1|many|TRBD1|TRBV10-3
CAISSDRGVPYNEQFF
TGTGCCATCAGTAGTGACAGGGGGGTACCCTACAATGAGCAGTTCTTC
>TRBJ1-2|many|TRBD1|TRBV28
CASSSPAGTENYGYTF
TGTGCCAGCAGTTCCCCTGCCGGGACAGAAAACTATGGCTACACCTTC
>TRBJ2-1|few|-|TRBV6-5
CASSYSTIGGHEQFF
TGTGCCAGCAGTTACTCGACCATAGGAGGGCATGAGCAGTTCTTC
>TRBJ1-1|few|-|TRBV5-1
CASSLDPPNTEAFF
TGCGCCAGCAGCTTGGACCCCCCGAACACTGAAGCTTTCTTT
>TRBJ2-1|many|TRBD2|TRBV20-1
CSARVRSGRAYNEQFF
TGCAGTGCTAGAGTTCGGAGCGGGAGGGCTTACAATGAGCAGTTCTTC
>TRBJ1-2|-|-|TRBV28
CASSFFGRIHTNYGYTF
TGTGCCAGCAGTTTTTTCGGTCGCATTCATACTAACTATGGCTACACCTTC
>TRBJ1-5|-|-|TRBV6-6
CASSYSTAGHQPQHF
TGTGCCAGCAGTTACTCGACGGCGGGCCATCAGCCCCAGCATTTT
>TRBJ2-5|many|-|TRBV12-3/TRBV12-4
CASNPGPAETQYF
TGTGCCAGCAACCCGGGGCCCGCAGAGACCCAGTACTTC
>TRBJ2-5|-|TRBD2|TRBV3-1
CASSRLAGEGKTQYF
TGTGCCAGCAGCCGACTAGCGGGAGAGGGGAAGACCCAGTACTTC
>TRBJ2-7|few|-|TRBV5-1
CASSLRGSGTYEQYF
TGCGCCAGCAGCTTGCGGGGGTCGGGAACCTACGAGCAGTACTTC
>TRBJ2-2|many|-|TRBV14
CASSQVTANTGELFF
TGTGCCAGCAGCCAAGTGACAGCGAACACCGGGGAGCTGTTTTTT
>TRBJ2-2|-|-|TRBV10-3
CAISTEQLNTGELFF
TGTGCCATCAGTACGGAGCAGCTGAACACCGGGGAGCTGTTTTTT
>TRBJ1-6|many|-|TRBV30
CAWSPGVSSPLHF
TGTGCCTGGAGCCCAGGGGTGTCTTCACCCCTCCACTTT
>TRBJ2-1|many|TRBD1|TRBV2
CASSEDRGNEQFF
TGTGCCAGCAGTGAGGACAGGGGCAATGAGCAGTTCTTC
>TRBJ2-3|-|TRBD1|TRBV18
CASSPRGHRGQGADTQYF
TGTGCCAGCTCACCACGGGGGCATAGGGGACAGGGAGCAGATACGCAGTATTTT
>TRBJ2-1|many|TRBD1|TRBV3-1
CASSPGTGQGQFF
TGTGCCAGCAGCCCCGGAACAGGACAGGGGCAGTTCTTC
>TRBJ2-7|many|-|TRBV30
CAWRDGRSSYEQYF
TGTGCCTGGAGGGACGGGAGATCCTCCTACGAGCAGTACTTC
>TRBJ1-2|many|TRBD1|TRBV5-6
CASRAGTGNYGYTF
TGTGCCAGCAGGGCCGGGACAGGGAACTATGGCTACACCTTC
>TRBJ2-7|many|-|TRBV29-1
CSATVGGYEQYF
TGCAGCGCTACGGTCGGCGGGTACGAGCAGTACTTC
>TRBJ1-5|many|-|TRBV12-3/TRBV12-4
CASSFGGALQPQHF
TGTGCCAGCAGTTTTGGGGGGGCCCTTCAGCCCCAGCATTTT
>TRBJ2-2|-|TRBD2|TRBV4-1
CASSRGLAGVGELFF
TGCGCCAGCAGCCGCGGACTAGCGGGAGTAGGGGAGCTGTTTTTT
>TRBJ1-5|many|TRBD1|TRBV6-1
CASRVTGEYDQPQHF
TGTGCCAGCAGGGTAACAGGGGAATACGATCAGCCCCAGCATTTT
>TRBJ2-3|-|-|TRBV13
CASSSNQISTDTQYF
TGTGCCAGCAGCTCGAACCAAATTAGCACAGATACGCAGTATTTT
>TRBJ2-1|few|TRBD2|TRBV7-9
CASSYPPLAGTYNEQFF
TGTGCCAGCAGCTACCCTCCGCTAGCGGGCACCTACAATGAGCAGTTCTTC
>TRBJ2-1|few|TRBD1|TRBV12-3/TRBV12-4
CASSHGTGIQNEQFF
TGTGCCAGCAGCCACGGGACAGGGATTCAGAATGAGCAGTTCTTC
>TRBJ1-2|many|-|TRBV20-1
CSARDYLGARDGYTF
TGCAGTGCTAGAGATTACCTAGGGGCGAGAGATGGCTACACCTTC
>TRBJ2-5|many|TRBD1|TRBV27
CASSSSGQGQETQYF
TGTGCCAGCAGTTCCTCGGGACAGGGGCAAGAGACCCAGTACTTC
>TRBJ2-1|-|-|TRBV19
CASGPWGTHNEQFF
TGTGCCAGCGGCCCATGGGGGACCCACAATGAGCAGTTCTTC
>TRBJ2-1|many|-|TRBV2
CASSVIYNEQFF
TGTGCCAGCAGTGTTATTTACAATGAGCAGTTCTTC
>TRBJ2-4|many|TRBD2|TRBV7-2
CASSSPSEASGSKNIQYF
TGTGCCAGCAGCTCCCCGTCGGAGGCTAGCGGGAGCAAAAACATTCAGTACTTC
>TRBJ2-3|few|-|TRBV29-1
CSVDGGVLAPYF
TGCAGCGTTGATGGGGGAGTGTTAGCGCCGTATTTT
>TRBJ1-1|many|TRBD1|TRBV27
CASSLNRGRTEAFF
TGTGCCAGCAGTTTAAACAGGGGGCGGACTGAAGCTTTCTTT
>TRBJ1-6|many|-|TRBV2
CASSLGQGSGYSPLHF
TGTGCCAGCAGTTTAGGACAAGGGTCGGGTTATTCACCCCTCCACTTT
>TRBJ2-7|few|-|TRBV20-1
CSAPQNEQYF
TGCAGTGCTCCACAGAACGAGCAGTACTTC
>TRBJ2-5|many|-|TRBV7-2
CASTATETQYF
TGTGCCAGCACCGCGACGGAGACCCAGTACTTC
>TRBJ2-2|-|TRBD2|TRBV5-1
CASIQGLNTGELFF
TGCGCCAGCATTCAGGGACTAAACACCGGGGAGCTGTTTTTT
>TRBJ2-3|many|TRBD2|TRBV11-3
CASSSRTSGRAADTQYF
TGTGCCAGCAGCTCGCGGACTAGCGGGAGGGCCGCAGATACGCAGTATTTT
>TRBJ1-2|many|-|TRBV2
CASSDQNYGYTF
TGTGCCAGCAGTGACCAGAACTATGGCTACACCTTC
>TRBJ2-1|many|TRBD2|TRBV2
CASSGLVWDNEQFF
TGTGCCAGCTCAGGACTAGTTTGGGACAATGAGCAGTTCTTC
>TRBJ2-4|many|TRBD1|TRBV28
CASLSGGVLAKNIQYF
TGTGCCAGCCTCTCAGGGGGCGTGTTAGCCAAAAACATTCAGTACTTC
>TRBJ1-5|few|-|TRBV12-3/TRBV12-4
CASSLVGGSQPQHF
TGTGCCAGCAGTTTAGTAGGGGGTAGTCAGCCCCAGCATTTT
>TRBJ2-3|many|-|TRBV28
CASSAGTSRDTQYF
TGTGCCAGCAGTGCGGGTACTAGCAGAGATACGCAGTATTTT
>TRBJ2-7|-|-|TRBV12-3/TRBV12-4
CASSLAGFHEQYF
TGTGCCAGCAGTTTAGCGGGTTTCCACGAGCAGTACTTC
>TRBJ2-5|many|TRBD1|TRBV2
CASRPGTGEETQYF
TGTGCCAGCAGGCCCGGGACAGGGGAAGAGACCCAGTACTTC